This T cell receptor beta chain was documented in a study of vaccination and CD4 T cells after COVID-19. Background on the study: Sampling after COVID took place at a median of about 91 days (range 35 to 161) following diagnosis. Overlapping peptides covering the spike proteins of SARS-CoV-2, HCoV-NL63, HCoV-OC43 and HCoV-229E were added to stimulate cells. Samples were taken after vaccination, a median of roughly 70 days after dose two, with a range of 14 to 241.

Cultured CD4+ T-cell DNA underwent Oncomine TCR Beta short-read sequencing. Genomic DNA was isolated from CD4+ T cells that had been cultured. Each CDR3 protein is one row after TCRdb ran MiXCR on the PCR reads. The data show about 15,000 distinct CDR3 sequences, roughly 50% seen once. As for this clonotype: Antigen: not known.

The CDR3 totals 13 residues. Germline V gives CDR1 LGHNA, CDR2 YNFKEQ. V was trimmed by 0 bases and J by 7 bases, leaving 9 bases between them. Noted treatment: approximately nine-day PBMC culture with coronavirus spike peptide pools or control peptides (ViraFEST assay). V and J are TRBV4-2 and TRBJ1-2, with TRBD1 as a possible D gene (6 bases). The specimen sequenced was CD4+ T cells from blood, cultured in vitro. This receptor was obtained from a human donor who had recovered from COVID-19. CDR3 in amino acids: CASSQDQGLGYTF. As DNA, the CDR3 is TGTGCCAGCAGCCAAGATCAGGGGCTTGGCTACACCTTC.